This TCR beta chain emerged from a study of tumor and adjacent non-tumor tissue in lung cancer. The wider study: Patients were aged roughly 31 to 76, fewer than twelve men and about five women, stage I to III.

No cell sorting was done before RNA was extracted from the tissue. This non-tumor lung sample came from over 3 cm beyond the tumor edge. Chemotherapy-naive patients with new lung cancer underwent thoracic surgery in China, August–late 2014. The V gene lost 3 bases and the J gene lost 5 bases, with 10 bases spanning the gap. This CDR3 comprises 13 residues. Germline lookup yields CDR1 KGHSH and CDR2 LQKENI. A modified ARM-PCR protocol with three rounds of nested PCR amplified TCRbeta. Using its own MiXCR run on the multiplex PCR reads, TCRdb lists one record per CDR3 protein. The sample shows under 80,000 distinct CDR3 sequences, more than 65% of them seen only once.

The receptor comes from a man in his sixties with non-small cell lung cancer. Sequenced input: distant non-tumor lung tissue. This chain connects TRBV18 to TRBJ1-1, with D possibly being TRBD1 (5 bases). In DNA form, the CDR3 reads TGTGCCAGCTCACCGGGGCTGCAAACTGAAGCTTTCTTT. Protein product: CASSPGLQTEAFF.